One sample yielded the 4 T cell receptor beta chains listed below, sequenced in a study of T cell repertoires in cytomegalovirus infection (dated by TCRdb to the late 2010s). Sequencing used an Illumina HiSeq 1500. TCRdb reran the public reads through fastp at Q25 and MiXCR, keeping productive beta chains. Rows matching on CDR3 protein sequence are summarized as one entry with the most common DNA and genes. The sample records about 130,000 distinct CDR3 sequences, 24% of which are singletons. The ten largest clones take up 34% of the sample. Antigen specificity for these receptors is unknown. Material: PBMCs, sequenced either directly or after in vitro stimulation (not recorded which). The receptors originated from a human donor in good health (CMV status not recorded). Some clones in this sample may be carry-over from other donors' samples.

This clonotype has a handful of counts. V and J are TRBV6-1 and TRBJ2-6; D uncertain. Germline CDR1 reads MNHNS; CDR2 reads SASEGT. The CDR3 spans 17 residues. Trimming removed 5 bases at V and 0 bases at J, with 14 bases between. CDR3 sequence reads: CASSSQFTYSGANVLTF. The DNA of the CDR3 is TGTGCCAGCAGTTCTCAGTTCACCTACTCTGGGGCCAACGTCCTGACTTTC.

This clonotype was seen many times. This chain uses TRBV20-1 with TRBJ2-5; D not certain. The V gene's germline CDR1 is DFQATT and CDR2 SNEGSKA (reference sequence). The CDR3 contains 14 residues. The V end was cut by 0 bases, the J end by 1 base, with 9 bases between. The DNA for the CDR3 is TGCAGTGCTAGAGATTTTGGTATCCAAGAGACCCAGTACTTC. It codes for CSARDFGIQETQYF.

The CDR3 bases are TGTGCCAGTTCTCCGGGACAGGGGCCTTGGTCTGGTCGGCCCCAGCATTTT. Protein product: CASSPGQGPWSGRPQHF. The chain links TRBV19 to TRBJ1-5; the match to TRBD1 covers 10 bases. CDR1 LNHDA and CDR2 SQIVND come from the germline V gene (reference sequence). V lost 8 bases and J lost 9; bases outside the gene matches: 19. CDR3 length equals 17 residues.

The J gene is TRBJ1-1, the V gene TRBV19; D possibly corresponds to TRBD1 (5 bases). With 4 bases removed from V and 0 bases from J, the gap between germline ends came to 15 bases. Germline assignment: CDR1 LNHDA and CDR2 SQIVND (reference sequence). The CDR3 is made up of 16 amino acids. The CDR3 DNA reads TGTGCCAGTAGTAGAGACTCGGCAGGGATGAACACTGAAGCTTTCTTT. Translating it yields CASSRDSAGMNTEAFF.